This T cell receptor (beta chain) was found in a study of beta chain features in type 1 diabetes. Study-level background: In age, gender and cell yields, patients were similar to healthy donors. All of the samples together had 107,917,701 sorted cells examined. General observations from the study: All four CD4+ subsets of Type 1 diabetes patients contained TCRB CDR3s that were moderately but significantly shorter. Possibly, sequencing cDNA over-represented cells that had high TCR expression levels.

TCRB transcripts that were expressed got sequenced, as all of the isolated RNA had been reverse transcribed. Data came from immunoSEQ multiplex PCR; TCRdb stores just in-frame clones and leaves some out. The sample has about 340,000 clones; 13% are singletons. Germline values: CDR1 KGHSH, CDR2 LQKENI. CDR3 length equals 13 residues. Trimming took 3 bases from V and 4 from J, leaving 7 bases between them. The authors sorted CD4+ naive, central memory, regulatory and stem cell-like memory cells via CD45RO/CCR7/CD25/CD127/CD95/CD27. This clone was recorded a few times. The antigen remains unidentified. Additional DNA sequences in this sample encode the identical CDR3.

This sequence joins TRBV18 and TRBJ1-5; the D gene is possibly TRBD1 (6 bases). This TCR was sampled from a young woman with type 1 diabetes. The sequenced sample consisted of naive CD4+ T cells from blood. CDR3 in amino acids: CASSPTGNQPQHF. In nucleotides, the CDR3 is TGTGCCAGCTCACCGACAGGTAATCAGCCCCAGCATTTT.